The 17 T cell receptor beta chains below come from one sample, sequenced in a study of shared clonotypes between healthy human individuals. This table comes from immunoSEQ multiplex PCR, and its TCRdb copy is limited to in-frame clones, with some not included. Of over a million clones listed, roughly 80% were seen once; the top ten hold approximately 1.5%. Sequencing was performed on memory CD4+ T cells sorted from blood. Subset meaning: CD45RA-negative fraction. All receptors come from a man aged 18 to 29 in good health.

This clone was recorded many times. The V and J genes are TRBV19 and TRBJ2-1, with D perhaps TRBD1 (6 bases). The V gene lost 2 bases and the J gene lost 4 bases, with 24 bases spanning the gap. CDR1 is LNHDA, CDR2 SQIVND, per germline (reference sequence). The CDR3 is made up of 19 amino acids. The CDR3 DNA reads as TGTGCCAGTAGTATATGGGTGAGCGGTAATGGGGACAAGTACAATGAGCAGTTCTTC. Protein product: CASSIWVSGNGDKYNEQFF.

J is TRBJ1-2 and V is TRBV6-1, with a tentative D call TRBD1 (5 bases). The germline V gene encodes CDR1 MNHNS and CDR2 SASEGT. The CDR3 is made up of 12 amino acids. The V and J ends lost 0 bases and 8 bases respectively, with 7 bases between them. Written as DNA, the CDR3 is TGTGCCAGCAGTGAAGCACAGGTGGGCTACACCTTC. This translates into CASSEAQVGYTF.

V gene TRBV30 combines with J gene TRBJ2-5, with D possibly being TRBD1 (5 bases). CDR3 size: 15 residues. Per germline, CDR1 GTSNPN and CDR2 SVGIG (reference sequence). The ends were cut back, 2 bases at V and 3 bases at J, with 16 bases in the middle. This CDR3 is CAWSRGAWGKETQYF. CDR3 nucleotides: TGTGCCTGGAGTAGGGGCGCTTGGGGAAAAGAGACCCAGTACTTC. The variable domain in full, completed from reference TRBV30 and TRBJ2-5, reads SQTIHQWPATLVQPVGSPLSLECTVEGTSNPNLYWYRQAAGRGLQLLFYSVGIGQISSEVPQNLSASRPQDRQFILSSKKLLLSDSGFYLCAWSRGAWGKETQYFGPGTRLLVL.

This clone was observed a few times. The sample contains more than one DNA sequence encoding this CDR3. The V gene is TRBV18, the J gene TRBJ2-7; D call uncertain. V was trimmed by 0 bases and J by 3 bases, leaving 6 bases between them. The CDR3 covers 13 residues. Germline values: CDR1 KGHSH, CDR2 LQKENI. This CDR3 is CASSPPAGYEQYF. CDR3 sequence (DNA): TGTGCCAGCTCACCACCAGCCGGCTACGAGCAGTACTTC. The full variable domain, with the rest looked up from reference TRBV18 and TRBJ2-7, is NAGVMQNPRHLVRRRGQEARLRCSPMKGHSHVYWYRQLPEEGLKFMVYLQKENIIDESGMPKERFSAEFPKEGPSILRIQQVVRGDSAAYFCASSPPAGYEQYFGPGTRLTVT.

The chain recombines TRBV2 with TRBJ1-6; possibly TRBD1 for D (6 bases). This CDR3 comprises 15 residues. V lost 7 bases and J 8 bases, leaving 18 bases between the germline ends. Germline V CDR1 and CDR2: SNHLY, FYNNEI. CDR3 DNA sequence: TGTGCCAGCAAATCGACAGGCGTGGGACATTCACCCCTCCACTTT. Amino acids: CASKSTGVGHSPLHF.

This chain connects TRBV2 to TRBJ2-5; 10 bases map to TRBD2. This CDR3 region has 14 residues. The germline CDR1 and CDR2 sequences are SNHLY and FYNNEI. V lost 9 bases, J lost 3 bases, and 7 bases stayed unmatched. The CDR3 spells CASRKTSGEETQYF. The CDR3 nucleotides are TGTGCCAGTAGGAAAACTAGCGGGGAAGAGACCCAGTACTTC.

This clone was observed a few times. V gene TRBV7-9 combines with J gene TRBJ2-3; D is possibly TRBD1 or TRBD2 (5 bases each). The ends were cut back, 1 base at V and 2 bases at J, with 13 bases in the middle. This CDR3 region has 16 residues. CDR1 SEHNR and CDR2 FQNEAQ come from the germline V gene (reference sequence). CDR3 sequence reads: CASSLGLGEDTDTQYF. The CDR3, as DNA: TGTGCCAGCAGCTTAGGCCTGGGGGAAGACACAGATACGCAGTATTTT.

This chain connects TRBV2 to TRBJ1-1, with D tentatively TRBD1 (6 bases). The CDR3 runs to 13 residues. Trimming cost V 7 bases and J 1 base, with 10 bases left between them. In germline, CDR1 is SNHLY, CDR2 FYNNEI. For the CDR3, the DNA is TGTGCCAGCAAACGACAGGAGAACACTGAAGCTTTCTTT. As protein: CASKRQENTEAFF.

This rearrangement joins TRBV18 to TRBJ1-5, with TRBD1 matching 12 bases. Germline assignment: CDR1 KGHSH and CDR2 LQKENI. The CDR3 has 16 amino acids. Trimming took 2 bases from V and 2 from J; bases not matched to a gene: 1. Here the CDR3 DNA reads TGTGCCAGCTCACCAGGGACAGGGGGCCGCAATCAGCCCCAGCATTTT. Translated: CASSPGTGGRNQPQHF.

The chain couples TRBV2 to TRBJ2-3; 9 bases are shared with TRBD2. V was clipped by 4 bases and J by 2 bases; unmatched bases: 4. The CDR3 covers 15 residues. Germline V CDR1 and CDR2: SNHLY, FYNNEI. CDR3 loop: CASSAGGRATDTQYF. The CDR3 nucleotides are TGTGCCAGCAGTGCGGGCGGGAGGGCCACAGATACGCAGTATTTT.

The CDR3 loop reads CSVEGYKGGPSSVPGELFF. CDR3 DNA: TGCAGCGTTGAAGGTTATAAGGGGGGGCCTTCTTCGGTGCCCGGGGAGCTGTTTTTT. The rearrangement uses TRBV29-1 and TRBJ2-2; tentative D call: TRBD2 (7 bases). The CDR3 runs to 19 residues. Trimming stripped 1 base from V and 6 bases from J, with 27 bases between. From germline, CDR1 is SQVTM and CDR2 ANQGSEA.

CDR3 residues: CASKTGMTVNYGYTF. The CDR3 DNA follows: TGTGCCAGTAAAACCGGAATGACAGTTAACTATGGCTACACCTTC. The chain uses TRBV19 and TRBJ1-2, with TRBD1 as a possible D gene (5 bases). The germline V gene has CDR1 LNHDA and CDR2 SQIVND (reference sequence). The CDR3 spans 15 residues. With 7 bases removed from V and 1 base from J, the gap between germline ends came to 16 bases.

This chain connects TRBV4-3 to TRBJ2-5, with 7 bases that match TRBD2. The CDR3 is made up of 15 amino acids. Trimming cost V 0 bases and J 2 bases; bases outside gene matches: 3. CDR1 LGHNA and CDR2 YSLEER come from the germline V gene. The CDR3 nucleotides read TGCGCCAGCAGCCAAGATTTGGGGGGGCAAGAGACCCAGTACTTC. The encoded protein is CASSQDLGGQETQYF.

The chain joins TRBV30 to TRBJ1-4; D might be TRBD1 (5 bases). V was shortened by 1 base and J by 5 bases, with 8 bases between the two germline ends. This CDR3 is built from 13 residues. The germline CDR1 and CDR2 sequences are GTSNPN and SVGIG (reference sequence). The chain's CDR3 is CAWSGGYNEKLFF. CDR3 sequence (DNA): TGTGCCTGGAGTGGGGGCTACAATGAAAAACTGTTTTTT.

This clone has only one observation. The chain couples TRBV4-3 to TRBJ2-1, with 9 bases aligning to TRBD2. The CDR3 extends over 16 amino acids. From germline, CDR1 is LGHNA and CDR2 YSLEER. Losses at the gene ends were 6 bases for V and 3 bases for J; bases not matched to a gene: 9. CDR3 bases: TGCGCCAGCAGACAATCCGGGACTAGCCTCTACAATGAGCAGTTCTTC. It yields the protein CASRQSGTSLYNEQFF.

This chain links TRBV18 with TRBJ2-5; D perhaps matches TRBD1 (5 bases). CDR1 and CDR2 from the germline V gene are KGHSH and LQKENI. V lost 5 bases and J lost 2, with 9 bases in between. This CDR3 has 13 amino acids. Here the CDR3 DNA reads TGTGCCAGCTCAGACAGTATTCAAGAGACCCAGTACTTC. Its protein is CASSDSIQETQYF.

V usage is TRBV7-2 and J usage is TRBJ1-1; D is unresolved. V gave up 1 base and J gave up 7 bases, with 10 bases separating them. CDR3 length: 13 amino acids. CDR1 and CDR2 from the germline V gene are SGHTA and FQGNSA. The CDR3 sequence is CASSLGGGLEAFF. Here the CDR3 DNA reads TGTGCCAGCAGCTTAGGTGGCGGTCTTGAAGCTTTCTTT.